The 12 T cell receptor beta chains in this list originate from one sample, sequenced in a study of regulatory T cells in long-lasting Graves disease. Construction of TCR beta libraries relied on iRepertoire HTBI primers and on Arm-PCR targeting CDR3 regions. One entry per CDR3 protein results from TCRdb running MiXCR on the multiplex PCR reads. The table lists about 660,000 distinct CDR3 sequences, approximately 31% of them singletons. The sample's time point: persistent/refractory GD, antithyroid drugs over 5 years with positive TRAb. The TCR library was made from RNA that had been extracted from PBMCs in TRIzol. Sample: peripheral blood mononuclear cells (PBMCs), taken when the disease was refractory, from a patient treated with antithyroid drugs. These receptors originate from a female donor with Graves disease.

The chain couples TRBV12-5 to TRBJ2-7, with 8 nucleotides matching TRBD2. CDR1 and CDR2 (germline): LGHNT, FRNRAP. The CDR3 covers 16 residues. V was pared by 0 bases and J by 4 bases, with 8 bases of the junction left unmatched. This chain's CDR3 is CASGLVLGGAEYEQYF. Here the CDR3 DNA reads TGTGCTAGTGGTTTGGTACTCGGGGGGGCGGAGTACGAGCAGTACTTC. Full variable domain (missing parts from reference TRBV12-5 and TRBJ2-7): DARVTQTPRHKVTEMGQEVTMRCQPILGHNTVFWYRQTMMQGLELLAYFRNRAPLDDSGMPKDRFSAEMPDATLATLKIQPSEPRDSAVYFCASGLVLGGAEYEQYFGPGTRLTVT.

Only a few counts were recorded for this clonotype. The rearrangement links TRBV12-5 to TRBJ2-5; weak D call: TRBD1 (5 bases). Trimming removed 8 bases at V and 2 bases at J, with 12 bases between. CDR3 size: 13 residues. CDR1 is LGHNT, CDR2 FRNRAP, per germline. CDR3 protein: CASHPGYQETQYF. The DNA for the CDR3 is TGTGCTAGTCATCCAGGGTATCAAGAGACCCAGTACTTC.

This clonotype was seen more than once but under ten times. This rearrangement joins TRBV5-4 to TRBJ1-2, with D possibly matching TRBD1 (5 bases). V was pared by 5 bases and J by 1 base, with 12 bases between. Germline CDR1 SGHNT, CDR2 YYREEE (reference sequence). The CDR3 runs 14 residues. DNA for the CDR3: TGTGCCAGCAGACCCGGGACGGATAACTATGGCTACACCTTC. This translates into CASRPGTDNYGYTF. The complete variable domain, with remaining parts taken from reference TRBV5-4 and TRBJ1-2, reads ETGVTQSPTHLIKTRGQQVTLRCSSQSGHNTVSWYQQALGQGPQFIFQYYREEENGRGNFPPRFSGLQFPNYSSELNVNALELDDSALYLCASRPGTDNYGYTFGSGTRLTVV.

This chain joins TRBV7-9 and TRBJ1-3; 7 bases map to TRBD1. With V trimmed by 5 bases and J by 1 base, 8 bases remained unmatched. Germline values: CDR1 SEHNR, CDR2 FQNEAQ (reference sequence). The CDR3 totals 16 residues. In DNA, the CDR3 is TGTGCCAGCAGCCAACAGGGGATGACGTCTGGAAACACCATATATTTT. It encodes CASSQQGMTSGNTIYF.

This clonotype was counted ten times or more. The gene calls are TRBV2 and TRBJ1-2, with unresolved D. V lost 1 base and J 7 bases, leaving 7 bases between the germline ends. Germline V lookup: CDR1 SNHLY, CDR2 FYNNEI. The CDR3 has 12 amino acids. The CDR3 is CASSEGSGGYTF. The CDR3 DNA is TGTGCCAGCAGTGAAGGGTCGGGTGGCTACACCTTC.

At least ten counts were recorded for this clonotype. The rearrangement joins TRBV30 to TRBJ1-4, with 8 bases that match TRBD1. The V gene's germline CDR1 is GTSNPN and CDR2 SVGIG (reference sequence). J lost 7 bases, V lost 3 bases, and 10 bases had no gene match. This CDR3 is built from 15 residues. The CDR3: CAWSQIQGAGEKLFF. The CDR3 coding sequence is TGTGCCTGGAGCCAGATCCAGGGGGCGGGTGAAAAACTGTTTTTT.

This clonotype was counted a few times. This chain joins TRBV2 and TRBJ2-2; 8 bases fit TRBD1. CDR1 is SNHLY, CDR2 FYNNEI, per germline. This CDR3 region has 15 residues. V was clipped by 5 bases and J by 1 base; unmatched bases: 3. CDR3 coding DNA: TGTGCCAGCAGTAAAGGGACAGGGAACACCGGGGAGCTGTTTTTT. Its translation: CASSKGTGNTGELFF.

The chain carries TRBV5-4 and TRBJ1-4; D gene unclear. Germline-derived CDR1 and CDR2 are SGHNT and YYREEE (reference sequence). Trimming left V 0 bases short and J 8 bases short, with 11 bases between. The CDR3 has 14 amino acids. CDR3 bases: TGTGCCAGCAGCTTGGGGGCTCTTGACGAAAAACTGTTTTTT. Protein: CASSLGALDEKLFF.

The chain links TRBV6-1 to TRBJ2-7; D unclear. Germline lookup yields CDR1 MNHNS and CDR2 SASEGT. V was clipped by 4 bases and J by 2 bases, with 15 bases between them. CDR3 size: 15 residues. CDR3 residues: CASSAGSPFAYEQYF. The CDR3 DNA sequence: TGTGCCAGCAGTGCCGGGTCCCCATTCGCCTACGAGCAGTACTTC.

This rearrangement joins TRBV3-1 to TRBJ1-5, with D possibly being TRBD1 (6 bases). The V gene's germline CDR1 is LGHDT and CDR2 YNNKEL (reference sequence). There are 16 residues in the CDR3. Trimming stripped 0 bases from V and 5 bases from J, with 14 bases between. The CDR3: CASSQDWGGADQPQHF. CDR3 in DNA: TGTGCCAGCAGCCAAGATTGGGGGGGGGCAGATCAGCCCCAGCATTTT.

CDR3 loop: CSASPQLQPNNSPLHF. The CDR3 DNA follows: TGCAGTGCTAGTCCTCAGCTTCAACCGAATAATTCACCCCTCCACTTT. The chain links TRBV20-1 to TRBJ1-6; D gene unclear. Germline CDR1 and CDR2: DFQATT and SNEGSKA (reference sequence). The CDR3 covers 16 residues. Between the trimmed V and J ends, which lost 3 bases and 5 bases, there was a span of 17 bases.

On this clonotype itself: At one boundary the junction diverges from the germline segment, which might be a read error. V usage is TRBV7-9 and J usage is TRBJ1-3; D call uncertain. CDR3 length equals 12 residues. The germline CDR1 and CDR2 sequences are SEHNR and FQNEAQ (reference sequence). CDR3 bases: TGTGCCAGCAGCTTATTATTGACCGCTACCTCCTTT. Translating gives CASSLLLTATSF.